Presented here are 10 T cell receptor beta chains from one specimen sequenced in a study of T cells after posttransplantation cyclophosphamide (dated by TCRdb to the mid-2010s). Receptor amplification or capture employed the immunoSEQ multiplex PCR assay. TCRdb obtained this table from immuneACCESS and retained in-frame rearrangements with V and J assigned. These tables miss some clones; where compared with another copy, unresolved V genes account for less than half of the shortfall, and the remainder is unexplained. This sample holds approximately 12,000 clones; roughly 1.9% were observed only once. The top ten clones comprise roughly a sixth of the sample. In the paper's terms, the treatment or condition label means: high-dose cyclophosphamide on days +3 and +4 as single-agent GVHD prophylaxis. PTCy patients received busulfan and fludarabine conditioning, a related or unrelated marrow graft, and cyclophosphamide on days +3 and +4.

The starting material was PBMCs, obtained after allogeneic stem cell transplant with posttransplant cyclophosphamide. The receptors here all came from a male patient in his 30s who received an allogeneic stem cell transplant from a related donor, was CMV-positive, and had no GVHD. After a transplant, certain T cells may trace back to the graft donor.

The chain is built from TRBV5-1 and TRBJ2-7; 7 bases align to TRBD1. CDR3 length: 14 amino acids. The V segment lost 4 bases and the J segment 2 bases; nucleotides outside the gene matches: 6. In germline, CDR1 is SGHRS, CDR2 YFSETQ. CDR3 in DNA: TGCGCCAGCAGCCACCGGGACAGCCCCTACGAGCAGTACTTC. Translation: CASSHRDSPYEQYF. The whole variable domain, filled in from reference TRBV5-1 and TRBJ2-7, reads KAGVTQTPRYLIKTRGQQVTLSCSPISGHRSVSWYQQTPGQGLQFLFEYFSETQRNKGNFPGRFSGRQFSNSRSEMNVSTLELGDSALYLCASSHRDSPYEQYFGPGTRLTVT.

This clone was detected a few times. The genes are TRBV18 and TRBJ2-3, with 8 bases identical to TRBD1. This CDR3 spans 15 amino acids. J was trimmed by 1 base and V by 4 bases; bases with no gene match: 4. CDR1 KGHSH and CDR2 LQKENI come from the germline V gene. The CDR3 protein is CASSQTGQGTDTQYF. Written as DNA, the CDR3 is TGTGCCAGCTCACAGACGGGACAGGGCACAGATACGCAGTATTTT.

The table lists this clone with a few counts. The rearrangement uses TRBV7-8 and TRBJ1-5; D is perhaps TRBD1 (6 bases). The ends were cut back, 4 bases at V and 5 bases at J, with 12 bases in the middle. The CDR3 sequence is 14 residues long. Germline V gene sequence: CDR1 SGHVS, CDR2 FQNEAQ. The CDR3 region is CASSSDRLHQPQHF. In DNA, the CDR3 is TGTGCCAGCAGCTCAGACAGGCTCCATCAGCCCCAGCATTTT. The full variable domain, in which reference TRBV7-8 and TRBJ1-5 provide the parts outside the CDR3, is GAGVSQSPRYKVAKRGQDVALRCDPISGHVSLFWYQQALGQGPEFLTYFQNEAQLDKSGLPSDRFFAERPEGSVSTLKIQRTQQEDSAVYLCASSSDRLHQPQHFGDGTRLSIL.

This clone was found a few times. The rearrangement joins TRBV19 to TRBJ2-7; 7 bases fit TRBD1. Germline CDR1 LNHDA, CDR2 SQIVND (reference sequence). This CDR3 is built from 12 residues. With 4 bases clipped from V and 6 bases from J, the junction kept 3 bases outside the gene matches. CDR3 in DNA: TGTGCCAGTAGTAGACAGGGCGGCGAGCAGTACTTC. Amino acid sequence: CASSRQGGEQYF.

This clone was seen more than once but under ten times. This rearrangement joins TRBV7-8 to TRBJ2-3; 9 bases fit TRBD2. The junction had 10 bases not matched to a gene; V was cut back by 1 base and J by 5 bases. Germline-derived CDR1 and CDR2 are SGHVS and FQNEAQ. This CDR3 comprises 17 residues. In DNA, the CDR3 is TGTGCCAGCAGCTTAGATCCGCGGGAGGGCCGGGGAGATACGCAGTATTTT. Its protein product is CASSLDPREGRGDTQYF.

This clone turned up a few times. The rearrangement uses TRBV28 and TRBJ2-3; weak D call: TRBD2 (5 bases). V lost 6 bases to trimming and J lost 2 bases, with 12 bases between them. From germline, CDR1 is MDHEN and CDR2 SYDVKM. The CDR3 has 14 amino acids. The CDR3 coding sequence is TGTGCCAGCAGGGGAGCTCCGACCACAGATACGCAGTATTTT. Residues: CASRGAPTTDTQYF.

This clone was counted a few times. The chain links TRBV4-3 to TRBJ1-3, with D uncertain. Trimming pared 1 base from V and 0 bases from J, leaving 13 bases between. The CDR3 loop spans 17 amino acids. The V gene's germline CDR1 is LGHNA and CDR2 YSLEER. The CDR3 spells CASSQGADTSSGNTIYF. In nucleotides, the CDR3 is TGCGCCAGCAGCCAAGGAGCCGACACCAGCTCTGGAAACACCATATATTTT.

This chain connects TRBV27 to TRBJ2-3; 15 bases map to TRBD2. Germline V gene lookup returns CDR1 MNHEY and CDR2 SMNVEV (reference sequence). The V and J ends lost 5 bases and 4 bases, in that order; junction bases with no gene match: 10. The CDR3 loop spans 18 amino acids. The CDR3 DNA sequence: TGTGCCAGCAGTATCGGACTAGCGGGAGGGGTTTATGCAGATACGCAGTATTTT. Its protein is CASSIGLAGGVYADTQYF.

The chain uses TRBV13 and TRBJ2-7; D remains ambiguous. CDR3 size: 15 residues. V was pared by 1 base and J by 2 bases, with 12 bases between. Germline V gene data show CDR1 as PRHDT and CDR2 as FYEKMQ (reference sequence). The DNA of the CDR3 is TGTGCCAGCAGCTTAGACTTACAGCTTCCCTACGAGCAGTACTTC. Translation gives CASSLDLQLPYEQYF.

This clone was observed a few times. Here the CDR3 reads CASSTGSGVYNEQFF. In nucleotides, the CDR3 is TGTGCCAGTAGTACGGGTAGCGGGGTTTACAATGAGCAGTTCTTC. The chain couples TRBV19 to TRBJ2-1, with TRBD2 identical over 8 bases. With 4 bases clipped from V and 4 bases from J, the junction kept 6 bases outside the gene matches. The CDR3 has 15 amino acids. From germline, CDR1 is LNHDA and CDR2 SQIVND (reference sequence). The full variable domain, with the rest looked up from reference TRBV19 and TRBJ2-1, is DGGITQSPKYLFRKEGQNVTLSCEQNLNHDAMYWYRQDPGQGLRLIYYSQIVNDFQKGDIAEGYSVSREKKESFPLTVTSAQKNPTAFYLCASSTGSGVYNEQFFGPGTRLTVL.